This TCR beta chain came from a study of blood T cell repertoires in COVID-19. Study summary: Specimens from acute and convalescent COVID-19 originated in the United States, Italy and Spain.

Original handling: For nucleated cells, counts were estimated from reference gene primer amplification. Repertoires were generated with immunoSEQ multiplex PCR, while TCRdb's copy carries only in-frame clones and drops some. Clone size and the V and J calls come from that table; the DNA yielded D and trimming. The table lists 250,000 or so clones, 85% to 90% of them singletons. The CDR3 length is 18 residues. Germline assignment: CDR1 MDHEN and CDR2 SYDVKM. V lost 0 bases and J lost 3, with 15 bases in between. The receptor's source is a man aged 60 to 75 with acute or convalescent COVID-19. The sample consisted of peripheral blood. The chain couples TRBV28 to TRBJ1-6; a possible D gene is TRBD1 (6 bases). CDR3: CASSLWGRTELYNSPLHF. The CDR3 coding sequence is TGTGCCAGCAGTTTATGGGGCCGGACAGAACTCTATAATTCACCCCTCCACTTT.